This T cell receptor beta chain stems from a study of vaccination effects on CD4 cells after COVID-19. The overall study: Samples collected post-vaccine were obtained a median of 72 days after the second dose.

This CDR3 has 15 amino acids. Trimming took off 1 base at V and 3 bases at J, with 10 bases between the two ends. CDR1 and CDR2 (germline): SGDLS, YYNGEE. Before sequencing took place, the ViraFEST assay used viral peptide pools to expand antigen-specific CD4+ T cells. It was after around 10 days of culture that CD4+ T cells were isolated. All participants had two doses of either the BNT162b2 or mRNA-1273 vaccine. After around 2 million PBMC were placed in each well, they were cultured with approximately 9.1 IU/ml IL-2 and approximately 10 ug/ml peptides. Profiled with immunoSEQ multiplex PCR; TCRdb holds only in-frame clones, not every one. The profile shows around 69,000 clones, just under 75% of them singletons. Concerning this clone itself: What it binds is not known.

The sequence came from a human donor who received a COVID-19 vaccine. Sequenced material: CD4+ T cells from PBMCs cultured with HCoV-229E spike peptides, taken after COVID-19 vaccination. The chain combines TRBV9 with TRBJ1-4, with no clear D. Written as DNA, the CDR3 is TGTGCCAGCAGCGTAAACCCAACCGCTAATGAAAAACTGTTTTTT. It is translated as CASSVNPTANEKLFF.